Listed here are 3 T cell receptor beta chains from one sample, sequenced in a study of blood T cell repertoires in COVID-19. Only in-frame clones appear in the TCRdb table, and some are missing; sequencing was by immunoSEQ multiplex PCR. The sample carries some 200,000 clones, around four fifths recorded once. Input material: peripheral blood. These receptors originate from a man aged 55 to 70 with COVID-19, enrolled during active disease.

The CDR3 loop is CASRPNGQGFYGYTF. The CDR3 region has the DNA TGTGCCAGCAGGCCGAATGGACAGGGATTCTATGGCTACACCTTC. This rearrangement joins TRBV2 to TRBJ1-2; TRBD1 aligns across 8 bases. Losses at the gene ends were 6 bases for V and 4 bases for J; bases not matched to a gene: 10. This CDR3 has 15 amino acids. Germline V CDR1 and CDR2: SNHLY, FYNNEI.

The rearrangement uses TRBV2 and TRBJ1-6; D may be TRBD1 (6 bases). CDR1 and CDR2 from the germline V gene are SNHLY and FYNNEI. The V gene lost 1 base and the J gene lost 7 bases, with 8 bases spanning the gap. The CDR3 extends over 14 amino acids. The CDR3 loop is CASSEDRANSPLHF. The CDR3 region has the DNA TGTGCCAGCAGTGAAGACAGGGCCAATTCACCCCTCCACTTT.

This chain joins TRBV11-2 and TRBJ2-3; D not certain. Germline CDR1 and CDR2: SGHAT and FQNNGV. The CDR3 covers 13 residues. V dropped 3 bases and J dropped 0 bases, with 4 bases sitting between them. CDR3 bases: TGTGCCAGCAGCTTCCCTAGCACAGATACGCAGTATTTT. It codes for CASSFPSTDTQYF.